This section outlines one T cell receptor beta chain sequence together with its context. Its antigen is as yet unknown. RNA, once extracted, was reverse transcribed into cDNA for use as the sequencing template. The table came from immunoSEQ multiplex PCR; TCRdb's copy has only in-frame clones and leaves some out. The repertoire includes about 250,000 clones, 45% to 70% of them detected once, and about 0.88% sits in the top ten. Documented treatment: oral pan-JAK inhibitor, 5-10 mg twice daily. As part of sample collection, lesional scalp punch biopsies and peripheral blood were taken from alopecia areata patients. This sample was included in a study of CD8+ T cells in alopecia areata. Turning to the study itself: In an open-label trial, patients got 5 to 10 mg tofacitinib twice daily. Study outcomes and limitations: In lesional scalp, particularly from alopecia totalis/universalis, clonality was higher than in normal scalp. Persistence in scalp and blood during tofacitinib was observed for many expanded lesional clones.

The CDR3 loop spans 14 amino acids. CDR1 SQVTM and CDR2 ANQGSEA come from the germline V gene. The clonotype was recovered from a human donor with alopecia areata. This sample comprised CD4+ T cells sorted from blood, obtained around week 54, from a patient treated with tofacitinib. The chain is built from TRBV29-1 and TRBJ2-5; no definite D call. As DNA, the CDR3 is TGCAGTTTCTTTGGGTCGGCTATCCAAGAGACCCAGTACTTC. Protein: CSFFGSAIQETQYF.